Below, one T cell receptor (beta chain) is given with its context. Its antigen is as yet unknown. Produced via immunoSEQ multiplex PCR; TCRdb's table is partial and in-frame only. The sample lists some 69,000 clones; just under 95% were seen once. The data were taken from a study of graft-versus-host responses after intestinal transplantation. Study-wide results and limits: Some GvH clones appeared in ileal mucosa or blood before recipient bone marrow. Across patients carrying graft-donor T cell macrochimerism, allografts held high graft-versus-host to host-versus-graft clonal ratios.

Trimming took off 2 bases at V and 3 bases at J, with 5 bases between the two ends. CDR1 and CDR2 (germline): SEHNR, FQNEAQ (reference sequence). This CDR3 contains 13 residues. The rearrangement links TRBV7-9 to TRBJ1-5; D unresolved. Sample: bone marrow, taken 700 to 850 days after intestinal transplantation. The source of this sequence is a human patient who received an intestinal transplant, so some T cells may come from the graft donor. The CDR3 sequence: CASSLWDNQPQHF. The CDR3 DNA is TGTGCCAGCAGCTTATGGGACAATCAGCCCCAGCATTTT.